What follows are 25 T cell receptor beta chains derived from one specimen sequenced in a study of cytomegalovirus exposure and HLA in healthy donors. The PCR contained 60 Vbeta and 13 Jbeta primers. The assay was immunoSEQ multiplex PCR, and TCRdb's table has in-frame clones only and misses some. This sample has about 120,000 clones, with 75% to 85% found just once. The material sequenced was PBMCs. The receptors shown here come from a man between 18 and 29 years old in good health and CMV-seronegative.

This chain joins TRBV11-3 and TRBJ2-7, with TRBD2 identical over 8 bases. The germline V gene encodes CDR1 SGHNT and CDR2 YENEEA. The V segment lost 9 bases and the J segment 0 bases; nucleotides outside the gene matches: 7. The CDR3 consists of 14 residues. CDR3 protein: CAREGREDSYEQYF. The CDR3 bases are TGTGCCAGGGAGGGGCGGGAGGACTCCTACGAGCAGTACTTC.

The V gene is TRBV28, the J gene TRBJ2-5, with 8 bases matching TRBD2. The V gene end was trimmed by 0 bases and the J gene end by 1 base; junction bases not matched to a gene: 4. There are 16 residues in the CDR3. Germline CDR1 and CDR2: MDHEN and SYDVKM. The CDR3 region is CASSLWDSGTQETQYF. The CDR3 region has the DNA TGTGCCAGCAGTTTATGGGATAGCGGGACCCAAGAGACCCAGTACTTC.

This clone was counted only a few times. The chain links TRBV6-1 to TRBJ1-5, with unresolved D. CDR1 is MNHNS and CDR2 is SASEGT in the germline V gene. V lost 6 bases and J 2 bases, leaving 8 bases between the germline ends. CDR3 length: 13 residues. The CDR3 DNA reads TGTGCCAGCAGCGCGGATGGCAATCAGCCCCAGCATTTT. Translation: CASSADGNQPQHF.

The genes are TRBV5-4 and TRBJ1-2; 11 nucleotides agree with TRBD1. Losses at the gene ends were 4 bases for V and 4 bases for J; bases not matched to a gene: 6. This CDR3 has 15 residues. Germline assignment: CDR1 SGHNT and CDR2 YYREEE (reference sequence). CDR3 nucleotide sequence: TGTGCCAGCAGCCCAGGACAGGGGGCGATCTATGGCTACACCTTC. Amino acid sequence: CASSPGQGAIYGYTF.

The chain carries TRBV27 and TRBJ2-7; D might be TRBD2 (5 bases). The CDR3 has 17 residues. Germline lookup yields CDR1 MNHEY and CDR2 SMNVEV (reference sequence). Trimming removed 2 bases from V and 4 bases from J, with 21 bases in between. CDR3 nucleotide sequence: TGTGCCAGCAGTTTAAATCGAGCGGCCCTAATTTTTTACGAGCAGTACTTC. This codes for CASSLNRAALIFYEQYF.

This chain links TRBV11-3 with TRBJ1-1; D possibly corresponds to TRBD1 (6 bases). Germline loops: CDR1 SGHNT, CDR2 YENEEA. V was shortened by 5 bases and J by 5 bases, with 18 bases between the two germline ends. The CDR3 runs 15 residues. This CDR3 is CASSPGRGGITEAFF. CDR3 nucleotide sequence: TGTGCCAGCAGCCCCGGGAGGGGGGGAATAACTGAAGCTTTCTTT.

The J gene is TRBJ2-5, the V gene TRBV27; 7 bases match TRBD1. Germline lookup yields CDR1 MNHEY and CDR2 SMNVEV (reference sequence). The CDR3 extends over 15 amino acids. Trimming removed 3 bases from V and 1 base from J; junction bases left unmatched: 5. CDR3 amino acids: CASSLVGTVQETQYF. As DNA, the CDR3 is TGTGCCAGCAGTTTGGTAGGGACAGTCCAAGAGACCCAGTACTTC.

The rearrangement uses TRBV10-3 and TRBJ2-7; 9 bases fit TRBD2. This CDR3 contains 14 residues. Germline CDR1 is ENHRY and CDR2 is SYGVKD. The ends lost 4 bases at V and 4 bases at J; junction bases unmatched: 5. This CDR3 reads CAISAEAGGYEQYV. The CDR3 region has the DNA TGTGCCATCAGTGCGGAAGCGGGAGGTTACGAGCAGTACGTC.

This clone was seen just once. V is TRBV5-1 and J is TRBJ2-2; 8 nucleotides line up with TRBD1. CDR1 SGHRS and CDR2 YFSETQ come from the germline V gene. This CDR3 has 17 amino acids. V shed 4 bases and J 4 bases; nucleotides not matched to a gene: 12. The CDR3 loop reads CASSRTAGQASTGELFF. The CDR3 DNA reads as TGCGCCAGCAGCAGAACCGCGGGACAGGCGAGCACCGGGGAGCTGTTTTTT.

The V call is TRBV7-9, the J call TRBJ2-4; no clear D gene. This CDR3 has 14 residues. Germline CDR1 SEHNR, CDR2 FQNEAQ (reference sequence). Between the trimmed V and J ends, which lost 5 bases and 2 bases, there was a span of 10 bases. CDR3 DNA: TGTGCCAGCAGCCCTCAGTTGACCAAAAACATTCAGTACTTC. Protein sequence: CASSPQLTKNIQYF. Using reference TRBV7-9 and TRBJ2-4 for the parts outside the CDR3, the full variable domain is DTGVSQNPRHKITKRGQNVTFRCDPISEHNRLYWYRQTLGQGPEFLTYFQNEAQLEKSRLLSDRFSAERPKGSFSTLEIQRTEQGDSAMYLCASSPQLTKNIQYFGAGTRLSVL.

The chain joins TRBV5-5 to TRBJ1-2; 7 bases line up with TRBD1. V dropped 0 bases and J dropped 4; count of bases not matched to a gene: 9. Germline CDR1 is SGHKS and CDR2 is YYEKEE (reference sequence). The CDR3 loop spans 16 amino acids. The CDR3 region is CASSLATGVPFYGYTF. DNA for the CDR3: TGTGCCAGCAGCTTGGCCACAGGGGTCCCGTTCTATGGCTACACCTTC.

The genes are TRBV30 and TRBJ1-2, with unresolved D. Germline CDR1 reads GTSNPN; CDR2 reads SVGIG (reference sequence). Trimming pared 3 bases from V and 5 bases from J, leaving 22 bases between. The CDR3 length is 16 residues. The CDR3 nucleotides are TGTGCCTGGAGACCACACTTCATGAGGGTTGGATATGGCTACACCTTC. Encoded protein: CAWRPHFMRVGYGYTF. Full variable domain (remainder filled in from reference TRBV30 and TRBJ1-2): SQTIHQWPATLVQPVGSPLSLECTVEGTSNPNLYWYRQAAGRGLQLLFYSVGIGQISSEVPQNLSASRPQDRQFILSSKKLLLSDSGFYLCAWRPHFMRVGYGYTFGSGTRLTVV.

This clone has only a few counts. The chain is built from TRBV6-6 and TRBJ1-2, with 8 positions matching TRBD1. The CDR3 covers 14 residues. The V and J ends lost 1 base and 8 bases, in that order; junction bases with no gene match: 6. Germline V lookup: CDR1 MNHNY, CDR2 SVGAGI (reference sequence). This CDR3 reads CASSYLDRARGYTF. CDR3 bases: TGTGCCAGCAGTTACTTGGACAGGGCAAGGGGCTACACCTTC.

Notes on this clone: Within the sample, other DNA sequences also encode this same CDR3. The chain combines TRBV7-2 with TRBJ1-2; possibly TRBD1 for D (5 bases). V lost 3 bases, J lost 4 bases, and 9 bases lay in between. CDR3 length: 13 amino acids. Looked up from germline, CDR1 is SGHTA and CDR2 is FQGNSA. CDR3 nucleotides: TGTGCCAGCAGCTTGGGGCAGGGCTATGGCTACACCTTC. Its translation is CASSLGQGYGYTF.

V and J are TRBV7-9 and TRBJ1-4, with D tentatively TRBD1 (5 bases). Germline CDR1 reads SEHNR; CDR2 reads FQNEAQ (reference sequence). Deletions cut 3 bases from V and 7 bases from J, with 12 bases between. The CDR3 is 14 amino acids. The DNA of the CDR3 is TGTGCCAGCAGCTTTTGGCAGGGAGGTGAAAAACTGTTTTTT. Amino acids: CASSFWQGGEKLFF.

This chain links TRBV5-1 with TRBJ2-3; perhaps TRBD1 as D (6 bases). V lost 0 bases to trimming and J lost 4 bases, with 12 bases between them. Germline V gene data show CDR1 as SGHRS and CDR2 as YFSETQ. The CDR3 runs to 15 residues. The CDR3 reads CASSLAGHSPDTQYF. Written as DNA, the CDR3 is TGCGCCAGCAGCTTGGCGGGACATTCACCAGATACGCAGTATTTT.

This clone has a handful of counts. The J gene is TRBJ2-7, the V gene TRBV28, with 12 bases that match TRBD2. This CDR3 comprises 16 residues. V trimming: 10 bases; J trimming: 0 bases; junction bases outside the gene matches: 10. CDR1 and CDR2 (germline): MDHEN, SYDVKM. CDR3 sequence: CATHSPSGRDSYEQYF. The CDR3, as DNA: TGTGCCACCCATAGTCCTAGCGGGAGGGACTCCTACGAGCAGTACTTC.

The chain couples TRBV27 to TRBJ1-1, with D unclear. Germline V gives CDR1 MNHEY, CDR2 SMNVEV (reference sequence). The CDR3 is 14 residues long. V lost 6 bases and J lost 1, with 12 bases in between. In DNA, the CDR3 is TGTGCCAGCAGACAAGGACGGGGGAACACTGAAGCTTTCTTT. Translation gives CASRQGRGNTEAFF.

The CDR3 reads CASSSRPGEQFF. The DNA for the CDR3 is TGTGCCAGCAGTTCCCGCCCGGGTGAGCAGTTCTTC. The rearrangement links TRBV6-5 to TRBJ2-1; no definite D call. In germline, CDR1 is MNHEY, CDR2 SVGAGI. Trimming removed 4 bases from V and 9 bases from J, with 10 bases in between. The CDR3 has 12 amino acids.

This clone was found once. The chain uses TRBV28 and TRBJ1-5; D uncertain. The V gene's germline CDR1 is MDHEN and CDR2 SYDVKM. This CDR3 has 15 amino acids. The V end was cut by 3 bases, the J end by 0 bases, with 9 bases between. CDR3: CASSFSVDSNQPQHF. DNA of the CDR3: TGTGCCAGCAGTTTCTCAGTTGATAGCAATCAGCCCCAGCATTTT.

This rearrangement joins TRBV7-3 to TRBJ2-2, with 8 bases that match TRBD1. Germline CDR1 reads SGHTA; CDR2 reads FQGTGA. The V gene end was trimmed by 3 bases and the J gene end by 10 bases; junction bases not matched to a gene: 16. The CDR3 has 17 amino acids. The CDR3 DNA reads TGTGCCAGCAGCTTGGGCGAAAGTCAGACAGGGGTTTTGGAGCTGTTTTTT. Translated, it gives CASSLGESQTGVLELFF.

This clone appeared a single time. This chain links TRBV19 with TRBJ2-3; TRBD2 aligns across 12 bases. After removal of 4 bases from V and 5 bases from J, the junction contained 7 bases not matched to a gene. Germline assignment: CDR1 LNHDA and CDR2 SQIVND (reference sequence). The CDR3 runs to 16 residues. The CDR3 protein is CASSTRTSGMGDTQYF. Written as DNA, the CDR3 is TGTGCCAGTAGTACCCGGACTAGCGGGATGGGAGATACGCAGTATTTT.

The chain combines TRBV5-1 with TRBJ1-1; 7 bases fit TRBD1. This CDR3 has 12 residues. Trimming took 4 bases from V and 7 from J; bases not matched to a gene: 4. The germline V gene has CDR1 SGHRS and CDR2 YFSETQ. The CDR3 bases are TGCGCCAGCAGCCGACAGGGTCGTGAAGCTTTCTTT. Its protein is CASSRQGREAFF. Full variable domain (missing parts from reference TRBV5-1 and TRBJ1-1): KAGVTQTPRYLIKTRGQQVTLSCSPISGHRSVSWYQQTPGQGLQFLFEYFSETQRNKGNFPGRFSGRQFSNSRSEMNVSTLELGDSALYLCASSRQGREAFFGQGTRLTVV.

The chain combines TRBV7-3 with TRBJ2-7; a weak D match, TRBD1 (7 bases). Trimming shortened V by 5 bases and J by 3 bases, and 11 bases separated the two germline ends. Germline V CDR1 and CDR2: SGHTA, FQGTGA. The CDR3 has 13 residues. CDR3 nucleotides: TGTGCCAGCAGCCCTCAGGGGGGCTACGAGCAGTACTTC. Translation gives CASSPQGGYEQYF.

The rearrangement links TRBV10-2 to TRBJ2-1, with 9 positions matching TRBD2. The CDR3 is 16 residues long. Germline CDR1 is WSHSY and CDR2 is SAAADI. Trimming at V came to 2 bases and at J to 6 bases, leaving 8 bases not matched to a gene. For the CDR3, the DNA is TGCGCCAGCAGTGAGGGGGGGCTAGCGGGGCCCAATGAGCAGTTCTTC. Translation gives CASSEGGLAGPNEQFF.